This TCR beta chain was recorded in a study of early T cells in non-severe SARS-CoV-2 infection. Across the whole study: The input, bulk RNA from unsorted whole blood, was sequenced, and chains were unpaired.

The CDR3 contains 13 residues. Trimming pared 3 bases from V and 7 bases from J, leaving 10 bases between. Points from the study as a whole: Anti-spike CD8 responses were favored in VDJdb matching, and private and CD4 specificities were missed.

Unique molecular identifiers tagged individual cDNA molecules. TCRdb processed the 5' RACE reads anew with MiXCR; each CDR3 protein has one entry. The top ten hold approximately 8% of the sample, which has about 72,000 distinct CDR3 sequences, 10% seen once. With respect to this clonotype: Its specificity is unknown.

The receptor was derived from an adult who was a healthcare worker with PCR-confirmed SARS-CoV-2 infection or an uninfected control (not recorded which). This chain uses TRBV12-3 or TRBV12-4 with TRBJ1-5; D not resolved. The sequencing used whole blood, collected at baseline. CDR3 protein: CASSFRGGQPQHF. CDR3 DNA sequence: TGTGCCAGCAGTTTCCGGGGAGGCCAGCCCCAGCATTTT.